This section outlines one T cell receptor (beta chain) sequence together with its context. Its target is unknown. Repertoires were generated with immunoSEQ multiplex PCR, while TCRdb's copy carries only in-frame clones and drops some. The sample lists some 72,000 clones, roughly 93% occurring once. The data belong to a study of OX40 agonist ivuxolimab in advanced cancers. Study context: Ivuxolimab doses were 0.01, 0.1, 0.3, 1.5, 3 or 10 mg/kg every 2 weeks. Study-wide findings and caveats: Partial responders receiving 0.1-3.0 mg/kg showed among the lowest clonal expansion.

Per the germline V gene, CDR1 is SGHRS and CDR2 is YFSETQ. The CDR3 runs to 15 residues. The V and J ends lost 4 bases and 2 bases respectively, with 15 bases between them. Individuals having autoimmune disease history or systemic immunosuppression were not enrolled. The TCR comes from an adult with an advanced solid tumor such as melanoma, head and neck, liver or kidney cancer. The chain combines TRBV5-1 with TRBJ1-2; D is unclear. The specimen was CD4+ or CD8+ T cells sorted from blood, collected in a trial of the OX40 agonist ivuxolimab. CDR3 DNA: TGCGCCAGCAGCCCCTCCTCGGGCAGGAACTATGGCTACACCTTC. It specifies CASSPSSGRNYGYTF.